This note documents a single T cell receptor beta chain sequence. Its cognate antigen is unknown. It was the roughly 130-subject validation cohort, separate from the approximately 680-subject first cohort, to which the donors belonged. This sample was taken from a study of cytomegalovirus exposure and HLA in healthy donors. About the research overall: It was reported in a later analysis that the 100 to 150 validation repertoires used the same platform as the 550 to 850 first-cohort repertoires.

Points from the study as a whole: The study listed 164 cytomegalovirus-associated TCR beta chains. It was reportedly the case that the classifier diagnosed cytomegalovirus status with high specificity and sensitivity.

The data were produced by immunoSEQ multiplex PCR, yet TCRdb's version contains in-frame clones alone and is incomplete. The table has about 160,000 clones, 80% to 90% seen once. Material for sequencing was PBMCs. The clonotype comes from a woman between 18 and 30 years old in good health and CMV-seronegative.

The CDR3 DNA reads TGCGCCAGCAGCTCCTTAGGGACTTCCCGGAGCTCCTACGAGCAGTACTTC. Protein: CASSSLGTSRSSYEQYF. V and J are TRBV5-1 and TRBJ2-7; D may be TRBD2 (6 bases). V was pared by 3 bases and J by 0 bases, with 19 bases between. This CDR3 is 17 amino acids long. The germline V gene has CDR1 SGHRS and CDR2 YFSETQ.